The next 16 T cell receptor beta chains were all read from a single sample in a study of blood T cell repertoires in COVID-19. This table comes from immunoSEQ multiplex PCR, and its TCRdb copy is limited to in-frame clones, with some not included. The table records some 490,000 clones, roughly 85% of them present only once. The sequenced sample consisted of peripheral blood. Receptor source: a human donor in a cohort sampled during active COVID-19.

This chain joins TRBV30 and TRBJ1-2; a possible D gene is TRBD1 (5 bases). Germline-derived CDR1 and CDR2 are GTSNPN and SVGIG (reference sequence). The germline V and J ends were trimmed by 2 bases and 6 bases, with 10 bases remaining between them. There are 12 residues in the CDR3. The CDR3 DNA reads as TGTGCCTGGAGTCAGGGCCCTAATGGCTACACCTTC. Translated, it gives CAWSQGPNGYTF.

The chain links TRBV7-3 to TRBJ2-6; 10 bases match TRBD1. CDR3 length equals 20 residues. CDR1 is SGHTA, CDR2 FQGTGA, per germline. The trim removed 5 bases at V and 2 bases at J, leaving 15 bases unmatched. CDR3 protein: CASSPGPGQGIRAGANVLTF. The CDR3 coding sequence is TGTGCCAGCAGCCCCGGACCGGGACAGGGGATTCGGGCTGGGGCCAACGTCCTGACTTTC.

This sequence joins TRBV23-1 and TRBJ2-7, with 11 bases aligning to TRBD2. TRBV23-1 carries the ORF label, with uncertain function. Trimming cost V 7 bases and J 3 bases; bases outside gene matches: 26. CDR3 size: 21 residues. In DNA, the CDR3 is TGCGCCAGCACCTCAGCCCGACGCCCGGACCCGGGACTAGCGGAGCACTACGAGCAGTACTTC. It encodes CASTSARRPDPGLAEHYEQYF.

The chain joins TRBV25-1 to TRBJ1-2; D is ambiguous. This CDR3 has 16 residues. Trimming left V 2 bases short and J 6 bases short, with 19 bases between. Per germline, CDR1 MGHDK and CDR2 SYGVNS. The CDR3 DNA reads TGTGCCAGCAGTGAAAGCGGGAGATGGAGTTTTGATGGCTACACCTTC. This translates into CASSESGRWSFDGYTF.

The V and J genes are TRBV19 and TRBJ2-5, with TRBD2 matching over 9 bases. Trimming at V came to 3 bases and at J to 1 base, leaving 6 bases not matched to a gene. The CDR3 is 16 residues long. The germline V gene has CDR1 LNHDA and CDR2 SQIVND (reference sequence). The CDR3 DNA sequence: TGTGCCAGTAGTATGGGGCTAGCGGGGCCCCAAGAGACCCAGTACTTC. It codes for CASSMGLAGPQETQYF. Full variable domain (missing parts from reference TRBV19 and TRBJ2-5): DGGITQSPKYLFRKEGQNVTLSCEQNLNHDAMYWYRQDPGQGLRLIYYSQIVNDFQKGDIAEGYSVSREKKESFPLTVTSAQKNPTAFYLCASSMGLAGPQETQYFGPGTRLLVL.

The table lists this clone with a count of one. The rearrangement uses TRBV9 and TRBJ1-1, with D unresolved. With 1 base removed from V and 4 bases from J, the gap between germline ends came to 11 bases. The CDR3 loop spans 14 amino acids. Germline V gene lookup returns CDR1 SGDLS and CDR2 YYNGEE. CDR3 amino acids: CASSVLGVATEAFF. CDR3 DNA sequence: TGTGCCAGCAGCGTACTCGGGGTGGCCACTGAAGCTTTCTTT.

The chain links TRBV6-2 or TRBV6-3 to TRBJ1-4; D remains ambiguous. CDR3 size: 12 residues. CDR1 is MNHEY and CDR2 is SVGEGT in the germline V gene. V was clipped by 6 bases and J by 7 bases, with 9 bases between them. This CDR3 is CASSPPREKLFF. The DNA of the CDR3 is TGTGCCAGCAGCCCCCCGCGTGAAAAACTGTTTTTT.

This chain links TRBV28 with TRBJ1-2, with TRBD1 matching 8 bases. The CDR3 totals 17 residues. The J segment lost 5 bases and the V segment lost 6 bases, leaving 17 bases of the junction unmatched. The germline V gene has CDR1 MDHEN and CDR2 SYDVKM. CDR3: CASSSSPVDRVRYGYTF. CDR3 sequence (DNA): TGTGCCAGCAGCTCCTCCCCCGTGGACAGGGTTAGGTATGGCTACACCTTC.

V and J are TRBV6-2 or TRBV6-3 and TRBJ1-2; 7 bases agree with TRBD1. This CDR3 is built from 14 residues. Germline CDR1 reads MNHEY; CDR2 reads SVGEGT. Trimming took 5 bases from V and 3 from J; bases not matched to a gene: 6. The CDR3 loop reads CASSDYGTDYGYTF. As DNA, the CDR3 is TGTGCCAGCAGTGACTACGGGACAGACTATGGCTACACCTTC.

The chain couples TRBV29-1 to TRBJ2-1; TRBD1 agrees at 7 bases. Unmatched junction bases numbered 18, after V lost 6 bases and J lost 7 bases. The CDR3 loop spans 16 amino acids. Germline-derived CDR1 and CDR2 are SQVTM and ANQGSEA. The chain's CDR3 is CSVQNGQKVRGNEQFF. The CDR3 DNA reads TGCAGCGTGCAAAACGGGCAGAAGGTCAGGGGGAATGAGCAGTTCTTC.

This chain joins TRBV27 and TRBJ2-2; D perhaps matches TRBD2 (5 bases). This CDR3 comprises 18 residues. The V end lost 4 bases, the J end lost 1 base, and 19 bases lay between the germline ends. Germline CDR1 reads MNHEY; CDR2 reads SMNVEV (reference sequence). The CDR3 spells CASSSRPPSRKNTGELFF. CDR3 sequence (DNA): TGTGCCAGCAGTTCGCGCCCTCCTAGCCGGAAGAACACCGGGGAGCTGTTTTTT.

The V and J genes are TRBV18 and TRBJ2-3; 11 positions match TRBD2. In germline, CDR1 is KGHSH, CDR2 LQKENI. The trim removed 2 bases at V and 5 bases at J, leaving 0 bases unmatched. The length of the CDR3 is 14 residues. CDR3 nucleotide sequence: TGTGCCAGCTCACCAGGACTAGCGGGAGATACGCAGTATTTT. Its protein is CASSPGLAGDTQYF.

This sequence joins TRBV5-5 and TRBJ2-7; tentatively, D is TRBD1 (6 bases). The CDR3 spans 13 residues. Trimming removed 4 bases from V and 3 bases from J, with 11 bases in between. Germline-derived CDR1 and CDR2 are SGHKS and YYEKEE (reference sequence). CDR3 in DNA: TGTGCCAGCAGCCCAGGGGTCAGCTACGAGCAGTACTTC. It codes for CASSPGVSYEQYF.

The chain employs TRBV30 and TRBJ2-3; D is undetermined. The CDR3 runs to 12 residues. Germline V lookup: CDR1 GTSNPN, CDR2 SVGIG (reference sequence). CDR3: CASGVGTDTQYF. DNA for the CDR3: TGTGCTTCTGGAGTCGGCACAGATACGCAGTATTTT. The entire variable domain, with the rest obtained from reference TRBV30 and TRBJ2-3, is as follows: SQTIHQWPATLVQPVGSPLSLECTVEGTSNPNLYWYRQAAGRGLQLLFYSVGIGQISSEVPQNLSASRPQDRQFILSSKKLLLSDSGFYLCASGVGTDTQYFGPGTRLTVL.

This clone was found once. The genes are TRBV27 and TRBJ1-5; weak D call: TRBD1 (5 bases). Trimming stripped 4 bases from V and 6 bases from J, with 16 bases between. The CDR3 covers 15 residues. CDR1 is MNHEY, CDR2 SMNVEV, per germline (reference sequence). CDR3 loop: CASSSRQGLVQPQHF. CDR3 DNA sequence: TGTGCCAGCAGTTCCCGGCAGGGCCTCGTTCAGCCCCAGCATTTT.

This CDR3 is CASSQEGGAPLHF. The CDR3 DNA follows: TGCGCCAGCAGCCAAGAGGGAGGAGCGCCCCTCCACTTT. The V call is TRBV4-1, the J call TRBJ1-6; D not certain. The length of the CDR3 is 13 residues. Germline CDR1 is MGHRA and CDR2 is YSYEKL. V was pared by 0 bases and J by 13 bases, with 10 bases between.